This passage covers 13 T cell receptor beta chains from one sample sequenced in a study of cytomegalovirus exposure and HLA in healthy donors. Use of 60 Vbeta and 13 Jbeta primers characterized the PCR. This table comes from immunoSEQ multiplex PCR, and its TCRdb copy is limited to in-frame clones, with some not included. This sample carries 150,000 to 200,000 clones, with approximately 0.72% going to the ten biggest clones. The sample was PBMCs. These receptors all stem from a woman in her late teens or twenties in good health and CMV-seropositive.

The chain uses TRBV2 and TRBJ2-1; perhaps TRBD2 as D (6 bases). Trimming took 6 bases from V and 7 from J, leaving 7 bases between them. CDR3 length equals 11 residues. Germline CDR1 and CDR2: SNHLY and FYNNEI. CDR3 sequence reads: CASRGGNEQFF. CDR3 nucleotides: TGTGCCAGCAGGGGGGGAAATGAGCAGTTCTTC.

The chain employs TRBV18 and TRBJ1-5, with 10 bases that match TRBD1. Trimming removed 4 bases from V and 2 bases from J; junction bases left unmatched: 2. The CDR3 runs to 15 residues. CDR1 is KGHSH and CDR2 is LQKENI in the germline V gene. This chain's CDR3 is CASSQGQGGNQPQHF. The CDR3 DNA sequence: TGTGCCAGCTCACAAGGACAGGGGGGCAATCAGCCCCAGCATTTT.

The rearrangement links TRBV10-3 to TRBJ1-1; 7 bases align to TRBD1. The germline V gene has CDR1 ENHRY and CDR2 SYGVKD. The CDR3 covers 16 residues. V lost 2 bases, J lost 3 bases, and 9 bases stayed unmatched. CDR3 nucleotides: TGTGCCATCAGTGAGGTTTTAGGACAGGACGACACTGAAGCTTTCTTT. Protein product: CAISEVLGQDDTEAFF.

The rearrangement links TRBV4-1 to TRBJ1-4; TRBD1 might be the D (6 bases). Germline V CDR1 and CDR2: MGHRA, YSYEKL. The CDR3 covers 14 residues. V was cut by 3 bases and J by 3 bases, with 8 bases left in between. CDR3 DNA: TGCGCCAGCAGCCAGGGGGCAGCTAATGAAAAACTGTTTTTT. Amino acids: CASSQGAANEKLFF.

This chain joins TRBV7-9 and TRBJ2-3; 11 positions match TRBD2. Trimming removed 4 bases from V and 4 bases from J; junction bases left unmatched: 7. CDR3 length: 16 amino acids. Germline V lookup: CDR1 SEHNR, CDR2 FQNEAQ (reference sequence). CDR3 protein: CASSSLAGGQADTQYF. The CDR3, as DNA: TGTGCCAGCAGCTCCTTAGCGGGGGGGCAGGCAGATACGCAGTATTTT.

Concerning this clone itself: The conserved final phenylalanine or tryptophan is absent from the CDR3, which likely points to a read error. The chain has TRBV6-1 and TRBJ2-7, with D possibly being TRBD2 (6 bases). The CDR3 runs to 18 residues. Germline values: CDR1 MNHNS, CDR2 SASEGT. Trimming cost V 0 bases and J 0 bases, with 18 bases left between them. The CDR3: CASSEALLGTGSSYEQYL. The CDR3 bases are TGTGCCAGCAGTGAAGCGCTTCTGGGGACCGGGAGCTCCTACGAGCAGTACCTC.

The CDR3 DNA follows: TGCGCCAGCAGCTTGGTTGGACAGCGGACGGAGACCCAGTACTTC. Encoded protein: CASSLVGQRTETQYF. This rearrangement joins TRBV5-1 to TRBJ2-5, with D possibly matching TRBD1 (6 bases). Trimming cost V 0 bases and J 5 bases, with 14 bases left between them. The CDR3 has 15 amino acids. Germline values: CDR1 SGHRS, CDR2 YFSETQ.

The chain uses TRBV2 and TRBJ2-2; TRBD2 aligns across 9 bases. The CDR3 consists of 18 residues. V shed 5 bases, J shed 2 bases, and the junction held 12 bases outside the gene matches. CDR1 and CDR2 (germline): SNHLY, FYNNEI. The DNA of the CDR3 is TGTGCCAGCAGTCGAATAAGGCCAGCGGGGGGAAACACCGGGGAGCTGTTTTTT. It translates to CASSRIRPAGGNTGELFF.

V gene TRBV9 combines with J gene TRBJ2-5; 7 bases match TRBD2. This CDR3 spans 14 amino acids. V lost 3 bases, J lost 5 bases, and 7 bases stayed unmatched. Germline CDR1 SGDLS, CDR2 YYNGEE. CDR3 nucleotide sequence: TGTGCCAGCAGCGCGGGTCCCGGGGGGGAGACCCAGTACTTC. Translating gives CASSAGPGGETQYF.

V is TRBV5-4 and J is TRBJ1-4; D call uncertain. Germline V CDR1 and CDR2: SGHNT, YYREEE (reference sequence). The CDR3 is made up of 15 amino acids. V gave up 4 bases and J gave up 0 bases, with 10 bases separating them. This chain's CDR3 is CASSRPGATNEKLFF. The CDR3 nucleotides are TGTGCCAGCAGCCGACCCGGGGCAACTAATGAAAAACTGTTTTTT. Variable domain in full (rest from reference TRBV5-4 and TRBJ1-4): ETGVTQSPTHLIKTRGQQVTLRCSSQSGHNTVSWYQQALGQGPQFIFQYYREEENGRGNFPPRFSGLQFPNYSSELNVNALELDDSALYLCASSRPGATNEKLFFGSGTQLSVL.

The rearrangement joins TRBV5-1 to TRBJ1-4, with TRBD1 identical over 10 bases. The germline V gene has CDR1 SGHRS and CDR2 YFSETQ. Trimming took 4 bases from V and 8 from J; bases not matched to a gene: 5. The CDR3 sequence is 14 residues long. The CDR3, as DNA: TGCGCCAGCAGCCCGGGACAGGGGAAAGAAAAACTGTTTTTT. As protein: CASSPGQGKEKLFF.

The CDR3 protein is CASSVTSGELFF. CDR3 sequence (DNA): TGTGCCAGCAGTGTGACTTCCGGGGAGCTGTTTTTT. The chain employs TRBV25-1 and TRBJ2-2; no reliable D call. Germline values: CDR1 MGHDK, CDR2 SYGVNS. Between the trimmed V and J ends, which lost 4 bases and 6 bases, there was a span of 6 bases. CDR3 length: 12 amino acids.

The rearrangement links TRBV29-1 to TRBJ1-1; 9 bases map to TRBD1. Germline trimming cut 3 bases from V and 3 bases from J; bases unmatched to any gene: 5. This CDR3 contains 14 residues. Germline V lookup: CDR1 SQVTM, CDR2 ANQGSEA. The DNA of the CDR3 is TGCAGCGTTGACCGGACAGGGGCGGACACTGAAGCTTTCTTT. Translated: CSVDRTGADTEAFF. Full variable domain (outside the CDR3, taken from reference TRBV29-1 and TRBJ1-1): SAVISQKPSRDICQRGTSLTIQCQVDSQVTMMFWYRQQPGQSLTLIATANQGSEATYESGFVIDKFPISRPNLTFSTLTVSNMSPEDSSIYLCSVDRTGADTEAFFGQGTRLTVV.